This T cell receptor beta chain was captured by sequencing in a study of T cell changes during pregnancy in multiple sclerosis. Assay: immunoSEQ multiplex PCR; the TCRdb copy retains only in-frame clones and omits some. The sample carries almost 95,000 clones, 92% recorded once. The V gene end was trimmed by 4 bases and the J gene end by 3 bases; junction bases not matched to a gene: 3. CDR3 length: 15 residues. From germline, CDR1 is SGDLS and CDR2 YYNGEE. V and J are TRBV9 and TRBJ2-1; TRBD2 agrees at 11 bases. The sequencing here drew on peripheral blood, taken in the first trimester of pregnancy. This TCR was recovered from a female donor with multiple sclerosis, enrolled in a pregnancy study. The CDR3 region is CASSYTSGSYNEQFF. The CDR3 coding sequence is TGTGCCAGCAGCTATACTAGCGGGAGCTACAATGAGCAGTTCTTC.